Presented here are 16 T cell receptor beta chains from one specimen sequenced in a study of T cell responses to AZD1222 COVID-19 vaccine. Repertoires were generated with immunoSEQ multiplex PCR, while TCRdb's copy carries only in-frame clones and drops some. The sample yields about 130,000 clones, 75% to 90% seen once. This sample comprised peripheral blood, obtained on day 0 of AZD1222 vaccination. Receptors originate from an adult in good health.

Written as DNA, the CDR3 is TGTGCCAGCAGGGGGGGGGAGACCCAGTACTTC. It encodes CASRGGETQYF. The V call is TRBV11-2, the J call TRBJ2-5, with TRBD2 matching over 7 bases. This CDR3 region has 11 residues. Germline V gives CDR1 SGHAT, CDR2 FQNNGV. V was pared by 6 bases and J by 5 bases, with 0 bases of the junction left unmatched. The variable domain in full, completed from reference TRBV11-2 and TRBJ2-5, reads EAGVAQSPRYKIIEKRQSVAFWCNPISGHATLYWYQQILGQGPKLLIQFQNNGVVDDSQLPKDRFSAERLKGVDSTLKIQPAKLEDSAVYLCASRGGETQYFGPGTRLLVL.

This rearrangement joins TRBV7-2 to TRBJ1-5; D is perhaps TRBD1 (5 bases). Trimming removed 9 bases from V and 6 bases from J, with 18 bases in between. The germline CDR1 and CDR2 sequences are SGHTA and FQGNSA. The CDR3 has 14 amino acids. The CDR3 protein is CASRNRDPRQPQHF. CDR3 coding DNA: TGTGCCAGTCGAAACCGGGACCCCCGTCAGCCCCAGCATTTT.

This chain connects TRBV5-6 to TRBJ1-6, with TRBD1 as a possible D gene (5 bases). The CDR3 covers 15 residues. The germline V gene has CDR1 SGHDT and CDR2 YYEEEE. The V gene lost 3 bases and the J gene lost 4 bases, with 11 bases spanning the gap. In nucleotides, the CDR3 is TGTGCCAGCAGCTCCGATGGGGGTTATAATTCACCCCTCCACTTT. Its translation: CASSSDGGYNSPLHF.

The rearrangement uses TRBV7-2 and TRBJ2-4; 8 bases align to TRBD2. The V gene end was trimmed by 0 bases and the J gene end by 0 bases; junction bases not matched to a gene: 13. CDR3 length: 20 residues. Germline V gene data show CDR1 as SGHTA and CDR2 as FQGNSA. CDR3 amino acids: CASSLARGVRGSLAKNIQYF. CDR3 nucleotide sequence: TGTGCCAGCAGCTTAGCGCGGGGGGTTAGGGGGTCCCTAGCCAAAAACATTCAGTACTTC.

The chain employs TRBV5-8 and TRBJ1-4; D is undetermined. The V gene's germline CDR1 is SGHTS and CDR2 YDEGEE. V was trimmed by 1 base and J by 2 bases, leaving 12 bases between them. The CDR3 consists of 16 residues. The CDR3 region is CASSLSGRVTNEKLFF. The CDR3 DNA sequence: TGTGCCAGCAGCTTGAGTGGGAGGGTCACTAATGAAAAACTGTTTTTT.

The chain has TRBV30 and TRBJ1-1; 7 bases are a match to TRBD1. Trimming cost V 2 bases and J 0 bases; bases outside gene matches: 3. The V gene's germline CDR1 is GTSNPN and CDR2 SVGIG (reference sequence). This CDR3 comprises 14 residues. CDR3 in DNA: TGTGCCTGGAGTACTGACAGGGTGAACACTGAAGCTTTCTTT. As protein: CAWSTDRVNTEAFF.

The chain uses TRBV19 and TRBJ2-5; maybe TRBD1 (5 bases). The germline V gene has CDR1 LNHDA and CDR2 SQIVND (reference sequence). The CDR3 length is 13 residues. V lost 3 bases, J lost 5 bases, and 10 bases lay in between. In DNA form, the CDR3 reads TGTGCCAGTAGTATGATTGGGGCGGAGACCCAGTACTTC. It encodes CASSMIGAETQYF.

The chain recombines TRBV27 with TRBJ1-2, with D unclear. The CDR3 loop spans 14 amino acids. Trimming removed 2 bases from V and 3 bases from J, with 10 bases in between. Germline V gives CDR1 MNHEY, CDR2 SMNVEV (reference sequence). CDR3 coding DNA: TGTGCCAGCAGTTTAGGGCCAGAGCACTATGGCTACACCTTC. The encoded protein is CASSLGPEHYGYTF.

The rearrangement uses TRBV4-2 and TRBJ1-4; D unresolved. This CDR3 has 15 amino acids. CDR1 LGHNA and CDR2 YNFKEQ come from the germline V gene. The V end lost 1 base, the J end lost 7 bases, and 13 bases lay between the germline ends. CDR3 residues: CASSQGHDQPEKLFF. The CDR3 DNA sequence: TGTGCCAGCAGCCAAGGTCATGATCAGCCTGAAAAACTGTTTTTT.

This chain links TRBV9 with TRBJ1-5; D remains ambiguous. CDR1 and CDR2 (germline): SGDLS, YYNGEE. Trimming removed 0 bases at V and 9 bases at J, with 7 bases between. CDR3 length equals 12 residues. The CDR3 region is CASSVEAGPQHF. The CDR3 coding sequence is TGTGCCAGCAGCGTAGAGGCCGGGCCCCAGCATTTT. Drawing the rest from reference TRBV9 and TRBJ1-5, the complete variable domain is DSGVTQTPKHLITATGQRVTLRCSPRSGDLSVYWYQQSLDQGLQFLIQYYNGEERAKGNILERFSAQQFPDLHSELNLSSLELGDSALYFCASSVEAGPQHFGDGTRLSIL.

This chain uses TRBV3-1 (or the pseudogene TRBV3-2) with TRBJ2-7; D is unresolved. Per the germline V gene, CDR1 is LGHDT and CDR2 is YNNKEL (reference sequence). The V end was cut by 1 base, the J end by 1 base, with 14 bases between. The CDR3 runs to 16 residues. The CDR3 sequence is CASSQGLALKSYEQYF. The CDR3 region has the DNA TGTGCCAGCAGCCAAGGGTTGGCCCTCAAATCCTACGAGCAGTACTTC.

The chain links TRBV10-1 to TRBJ2-3; 8 nucleotides align to TRBD1. J lost 3 bases, V lost 6 bases, and 5 bases had no gene match. This CDR3 comprises 14 residues. Looked up from germline, CDR1 is WNHNN and CDR2 is SYGVQD (reference sequence). The CDR3 loop is CASRRTGSTDTQYF. The CDR3 coding sequence is TGCGCCAGCAGAAGGACAGGGTCAACAGATACGCAGTATTTT.

V and J are TRBV12-3 or TRBV12-4 and TRBJ1-1; maybe TRBD1 (6 bases). V was clipped by 3 bases and J by 4 bases, with 9 bases between them. CDR3 length equals 13 residues. The DNA of the CDR3 is TGTGCCAGCAGTTTGGGGGGCGGCACTGAAGCTTTCTTT. This codes for CASSLGGGTEAFF.

This clone was detected a few times. The V gene is TRBV19, the J gene TRBJ2-5; no firm D call. CDR1 is LNHDA, CDR2 SQIVND, per germline (reference sequence). The V gene lost 8 bases and the J gene lost 5 bases, with 18 bases spanning the gap. This CDR3 contains 14 residues. CDR3: CASSDQAVGETQYF. The CDR3 DNA reads as TGTGCCAGTTCCGACCAGGCGGTAGGGGAGACCCAGTACTTC.

The genes are TRBV7-2 and TRBJ2-7, with D maybe TRBD2 (7 bases). The CDR3 runs 15 residues. Germline V gene lookup returns CDR1 SGHTA and CDR2 FQGNSA. Trimming cost V 5 bases and J 4 bases, with 18 bases left between them. This CDR3 is CASSPAGGGGYEQYF. CDR3 nucleotides: TGTGCCAGCAGCCCCGCCGGGGGAGGGGGTTACGAGCAGTACTTC.

This clone appeared a few times. CDR3 DNA sequence: TGTGCCAGCAGCGGCCCCGGGACAGGGGTTGAAAAACTGTTTTTT. Translated, it gives CASSGPGTGVEKLFF. The chain links TRBV9 to TRBJ1-4, with 10 positions matching TRBD1. The CDR3 consists of 15 residues. Germline values: CDR1 SGDLS, CDR2 YYNGEE. The V gene end was trimmed by 3 bases and the J gene end by 7 bases; junction bases not matched to a gene: 6.